This T cell receptor beta chain emerged from a study of blood T cell repertoires in COVID-19. There are a few counts of this clone. Libraries were prepared by immunoSEQ multiplex PCR; TCRdb keeps only in-frame clonotypes and omits some of them. The sample lists 220,000 or so clones, roughly 88% occurring once. CDR1 and CDR2 from the germline V gene are LNHDA and SQIVND (reference sequence). With 3 bases clipped from V and 7 bases from J, the junction kept 5 bases outside the gene matches. There are 14 residues in the CDR3. The chain recombines TRBV19 with TRBJ1-5; 8 nucleotides align to TRBD1. The sample comprised PBMCs or T cells enriched from blood (not recorded which). This TCR was recovered from a woman aged 45-60 years with acute COVID-19. Written as DNA, the CDR3 is TGTGCCAGTAGTATTGGACAGGGCAGACAGCCCCAGCATTTT. Translation gives CASSIGQGRQPQHF.